This passage covers 17 T cell receptor beta chains from one sample sequenced in a study of spatial heterogeneity in lung cancer. Time point meaning: sample taken at primary tumor resection. Without sorting, whole RNA was sequenced from tumor, nontumor lung or frozen PBMC. TCRdb used MiXCR to reprocess the 5' RACE reads, holding one entry per CDR3 protein. The sample records nearly 15,000 distinct CDR3 sequences, roughly 7.7% being singletons. This specimen consisted of PBMCs, obtained at surgery. Receptors were obtained from a female donor with early-stage non-small cell lung cancer.

This clonotype was counted at least ten times. This chain connects TRBV4-3 to TRBJ2-5; TRBD2 aligns across 8 bases. This CDR3 has 16 amino acids. Looked up from germline, CDR1 is LGHNA and CDR2 is YSLEER. With V trimmed by 1 base and J by 5 bases, 9 bases remained unmatched. The CDR3, as DNA: TGCGCCAGCAGCCAAGTTTTCAGCGGGGGAATCGAGACCCAGTACTTC. It codes for CASSQVFSGGIETQYF.

The count of this clonotype is one. The genes are TRBV18 and TRBJ2-7, with D maybe TRBD2 (6 bases). CDR1 is KGHSH, CDR2 LQKENI, per germline. CDR3 size: 13 residues. Between the trimmed V and J ends, which lost 6 bases and 5 bases, there was a span of 14 bases. The CDR3 region is CASSSGLSHEQYF. As DNA, the CDR3 is TGTGCCAGCTCCTCGGGACTTTCTCACGAGCAGTACTTC.

This clonotype was observed at least ten times. The chain links TRBV7-2 to TRBJ1-2, with 8 bases that match TRBD1. V was pared by 5 bases and J by 0 bases, with 5 bases of the junction left unmatched. Per the germline V gene, CDR1 is SGHTA and CDR2 is FQGNSA. The CDR3 consists of 15 residues. The CDR3 DNA is TGTGCCAGCAGCCATACGGGACAGGCTAACTATGGCTACACCTTC. Residues: CASSHTGQANYGYTF.

This clonotype was seen ten or more times. This chain uses TRBV5-1 with TRBJ2-3; D is possibly TRBD2 (6 bases). Germline V CDR1 and CDR2: SGHRS, YFSETQ. CDR3 size: 17 residues. Trimming shortened V by 4 bases and J by 6 bases, and 24 bases separated the two germline ends. The CDR3: CASSPSTGSLRGDTQYF. The CDR3 region has the DNA TGCGCCAGCAGCCCATCTACCGGGAGCCTCCGCGGGGATACGCAGTATTTT.

The J gene is TRBJ2-7, the V gene TRBV11-2; 9 positions match TRBD2. The CDR3 loop spans 13 amino acids. The germline gives CDR1 SGHAT, CDR2 FQNNGV. The V and J ends lost 0 bases and 6 bases, in that order; junction bases with no gene match: 0. The CDR3 loop is CASSLEAGGEQYF. In nucleotides, the CDR3 is TGTGCCAGCAGCTTAGAAGCGGGAGGCGAGCAGTACTTC.

This clonotype was found many times. The gene calls are TRBV4-3 and TRBJ1-2, with D possibly matching TRBD1 (5 bases). The germline CDR1 and CDR2 sequences are LGHNA and YSLEER. The CDR3 is 17 residues long. Trimming removed 0 bases from V and 3 bases from J, with 17 bases in between. The CDR3, as DNA: TGCGCCAGCAGCCAAGACTCCTTGACAGTAGACTACTATGGCTACACCTTC. As protein: CASSQDSLTVDYYGYTF.

The sample holds many counts of this clonotype. The CDR3 DNA reads TGCGCCAGCAGCTTCAGGGGCGGGGAGCAGTACTTC. Translated: CASSFRGGEQYF. The V call is TRBV5-1, the J call TRBJ2-7; a weak D match, TRBD1 (6 bases). Per the germline V gene, CDR1 is SGHRS and CDR2 is YFSETQ. Trimming left V 2 bases short and J 7 bases short, with 10 bases between. This CDR3 is built from 12 residues.

The chain links TRBV6-6 to TRBJ2-2; 7 bases agree with TRBD1. V lost 5 bases, J lost 5 bases, and 5 bases stayed unmatched. This CDR3 contains 14 residues. Germline V lookup: CDR1 MNHNY, CDR2 SVGAGI (reference sequence). CDR3 in amino acids: CASSRTGDTGELFF. DNA for the CDR3: TGTGCCAGCAGTAGAACAGGGGATACCGGGGAGCTGTTTTTT.

By sample share, this clonotype is medium-sized. The CDR3 loop reads CASSPPILAGSTDTQYF. The DNA of the CDR3 is TGTGCCAGCTCACCACCGATACTAGCGGGAAGCACAGATACGCAGTATTTT. This chain links TRBV18 with TRBJ2-3; 10 bases line up with TRBD2. The J segment lost 0 bases and the V segment lost 0 bases, leaving 3 bases of the junction unmatched. CDR3 size: 17 residues. Germline CDR1 and CDR2: KGHSH and LQKENI.

This clonotype turned up a few times. The chain uses TRBV7-2 and TRBJ2-7, with D possibly TRBD2 on 6 matching bases. Trimming shortened V by 1 base and J by 4 bases, and 17 bases separated the two germline ends. CDR1 and CDR2 from the germline V gene are SGHTA and FQGNSA. The CDR3 is made up of 16 amino acids. CDR3 bases: TGTGCCAGCAGCTTAGGTCTAGCGACCCGCATATACGAGCAGTACTTC. Translating it yields CASSLGLATRIYEQYF.

This clonotype was counted once. This may arise from a read error, as a much more abundant clone is one base away. The genes are TRBV4-3 and TRBJ1-4, with TRBD1 identical over 8 bases. The V gene's germline CDR1 is LGHNA and CDR2 YSLEER. The CDR3 consists of 15 residues. The CDR3, as DNA: TGCGCCAGCAACACACCGGGACAGGCTAATGATAAACTGTTTTTT. This codes for CASNTPGQANDKLFF.

The chain links TRBV7-3 to TRBJ2-1; D might be TRBD1 (6 bases). V was cut by 5 bases and J by 4 bases, with 12 bases left in between. Germline loops: CDR1 SGHTA, CDR2 FQGTGA. This CDR3 contains 14 residues. Here the CDR3 reads CASSPHRDYNEQFF. In DNA, the CDR3 is TGTGCCAGCAGCCCCCACAGGGATTACAATGAGCAGTTCTTC. Based on the CDR3 plus reference TRBV7-3 and TRBJ2-1, the full variable domain is GAGVSQTPSNKVTEKGKYVELRCDPISGHTALYWYRQSLGQGPEFLIYFQGTGAADDSGLPNDRFFAVRPEGSVSTLKIQRTERGDSAVYLCASSPHRDYNEQFFGPGTRLTVL.

The CDR3, as DNA: TGTGCCAGCAGTTACACCCTGGGACAGCAAAATCAGCCCCAGCATTTT. It codes for CASSYTLGQQNQPQHF. The chain is built from TRBV28 and TRBJ1-5, with 7 bases that match TRBD1. This CDR3 region has 16 residues. Germline lookup yields CDR1 MDHEN and CDR2 SYDVKM. Unmatched junction bases numbered 10, after V lost 4 bases and J lost 4 bases.

This clonotype has a handful of counts. This chain joins TRBV6-5 and TRBJ1-6; D gene uncertain. Germline V gene sequence: CDR1 MNHEY, CDR2 SVGAGI. V gave up 2 bases and J gave up 10 bases, with 15 bases separating them. The length of the CDR3 is 15 residues. The DNA for the CDR3 is TGTGCCAGCAGTTACGAAGGGCGTCAGAGGTCACCCCTCCACTTT. Amino acid sequence: CASSYEGRQRSPLHF.

This clonotype has at least ten counts. V usage is TRBV11-1 and J usage is TRBJ1-5; D might be TRBD1 (5 bases). Germline V gives CDR1 SGHAT, CDR2 FQDESV (reference sequence). The V and J ends lost 3 bases and 4 bases respectively, with 7 bases between them. The CDR3 length is 13 residues. CDR3 DNA: TGTGCCAGCAGCTTCGGGGCAAATCAGCCCCAGCATTTT. Amino acid sequence: CASSFGANQPQHF.

In its sample, this clonotype was seen many times. The rearrangement joins TRBV19 to TRBJ2-1, with 10 bases matching TRBD2. Germline V gene lookup returns CDR1 LNHDA and CDR2 SQIVND (reference sequence). The CDR3 is 17 residues long. The ends lost 4 bases at V and 1 base at J; junction bases unmatched: 7. CDR3 in amino acids: CASSTQREGASYNEQFF. For the CDR3, the DNA is TGTGCCAGTAGTACACAGCGGGAGGGGGCGTCCTACAATGAGCAGTTCTTC.

This clonotype was counted at least ten times. This chain connects TRBV10-3 to TRBJ1-6; perhaps TRBD1 as D (6 bases). Trimming took off 6 bases at V and 10 bases at J, with 10 bases between the two ends. The CDR3 length is 12 residues. The germline V gene encodes CDR1 ENHRY and CDR2 SYGVKD. The CDR3 DNA is TGTGCCATCAGACAGACAGGCTCACCCCTCCACTTT. Translated, it gives CAIRQTGSPLHF.